These T cell receptor beta chains were read from a single sample in a study of shared clonotypes between healthy human individuals. TCRdb keeps only in-frame clones here, not all; method: immunoSEQ multiplex PCR. Among some 2.1 million clones listed, roughly 94% were seen once. The specimen was naive CD4+ T cells sorted from blood. All receptors derive from a man between 18 and 35 years old in good health. The CDR3 runs from the conserved cysteine through the conserved F or W. Each record gives: D gene, clone size, V gene, J gene, CDR3 protein, CDR3 DNA. A D gene is named only where the DNA matches it firmly. Some rows mark clone size as missing; the rest say once, few, many or name a class of expanded clone.

TRBD1	NA	TRBV19	TRBJ1-3	CASSRQGGFSGNTIYF	TGTGCCAGTAGTAGACAGGGAGGATTCTCTGGAAACACCATATATTTT
NA	NA	TRBV19	TRBJ1-2	CASSFPGTYGYTF	TGTGCCAGTAGTTTCCCAGGGACCTATGGCTACACCTTC
NA	NA	TRBV5-1	TRBJ2-7	CASSLVTGTLDEQYF	TGCGCCAGCAGCTTGGTGACAGGCACTCTGGACGAGCAGTACTTC
NA	NA	TRBV27	TRBJ2-5	CASRRHEYQETQYF	TGTGCCAGCAGGAGACACGAGTACCAAGAGACCCAGTACTTC
NA	NA	TRBV15	TRBJ2-5	CATSRTGLETQYF	TGTGCCACCAGCAGAACAGGGCTGGAGACCCAGTACTTC
NA	NA	TRBV30	TRBJ1-5	CAWSAGQINQPQHF	TGTGCCTGGAGTGCGGGCCAGATCAATCAGCCCCAGCATTTT
TRBD1	NA	TRBV6-1	TRBJ1-5	CASNEPGTAYQPQHF	TGTGCCAGCAATGAACCCGGGACAGCTTATCAGCCCCAGCATTTT
NA	NA	TRBV4-1	TRBJ1-2	CASSQGVRREEPFSGYTF	TGCGCCAGCAGCCAAGGAGTACGCCGGGAGGAACCCTTTAGTGGCTACACCTTC
NA	NA	TRBV9	TRBJ1-3	CASSQFPRRGGNTIYF	TGTGCCAGCAGCCAATTTCCGCGGAGGGGAGGAAACACCATATATTTT
TRBD1	NA	TRBV6-4	TRBJ2-1	CASSDWVTGRLNEQFF	TGTGCCAGCAGTGACTGGGTGACAGGGAGACTAAATGAGCAGTTCTTC
NA	NA	TRBV5-6	TRBJ1-1	CASSLAQGLAFF	TGTGCCAGCAGCTTGGCTCAGGGTCTAGCTTTCTTT
NA	NA	TRBV2	TRBJ2-7	CASSPMTYEQYF	TGTGCCAGCAGTCCGATGACCTACGAGCAGTACTTC
TRBD2	once	TRBV4-2	TRBJ2-2	CASSQEASGLTGELFF	TGTGCCAGCAGCCAAGAAGCTAGCGGCCTCACCGGGGAGCTGTTTTTT
NA	NA	TRBV20-1	TRBJ1-2	CRGGGTYGYTF	TGCAGGGGCGGGGGTACCTATGGCTACACCTTC
NA	NA	TRBV19	TRBJ2-5	CASKGDQYF	TGTGCCAGTAAGGGGGACCAGTACTTC
TRBD2	NA	TRBV5-1	TRBJ2-2	CASSKTSGGAGELFF	TGCGCCAGCAGCAAGACTAGCGGGGGTGCCGGGGAGCTGTTTTTT
NA	NA	TRBV5-6	TRBJ1-5	CASSKQGSNQPQHF	TGTGCCAGCAGCAAACAGGGTAGCAATCAGCCCCAGCATTTT
NA	NA	TRBV10-2	TRBJ1-3	CASQSAAGNTIYF	TGCGCCAGTCAGAGTGCTGCTGGAAACACCATATATTTT
TRBD2	NA	TRBV19	TRBJ2-7	CASSPGLGPYEQYF	TGTGCCAGTAGTCCGGGACTAGGCCCCTACGAGCAGTACTTC
NA	NA	TRBV6-5	TRBJ1-5	CATQESQMDQPQHF	TGTGCCACCCAGGAGAGCCAGATGGATCAGCCCCAGCATTTT
NA	NA	TRBV5-1	TRBJ2-3	CASSLAGDGTDTQYF	TGCGCCAGCAGCTTGGCGGGAGATGGGACAGATACGCAGTATTTT
NA	NA	TRBV7-2	TRBJ2-1	CASSLVRGSYNEQFF	TGTGCCAGCAGCTTAGTGCGGGGCTCCTACAATGAGCAGTTCTTC
NA	once	TRBV6-5	TRBJ2-2	CASSRLGLSGELFF	TGTGCCAGCAGTCGACTAGGGTTGTCCGGGGAGCTGTTTTTT
TRBD1	once	TRBV11-3	TRBJ2-7	CASSRPGGGLIEQYF	TGTGCCAGCAGCCGACCAGGGGGCGGTTTGATAGAGCAGTACTTC
NA	NA	TRBV7-2	TRBJ1-2	CASSPPGYSNYGYTF	TGTGCCAGCAGCCCTCCAGGGTACAGTAACTATGGCTACACCTTC
NA	once	TRBV2	TRBJ1-1	CASLRSGLLDTEAFF	TGTGCCAGCCTGAGGTCGGGTCTTCTTGACACTGAAGCTTTCTTT
NA	NA	TRBV6-1	TRBJ1-5	CASSDQENNQPQHF	TGTGCCAGCAGTGATCAGGAAAACAATCAGCCCCAGCATTTT